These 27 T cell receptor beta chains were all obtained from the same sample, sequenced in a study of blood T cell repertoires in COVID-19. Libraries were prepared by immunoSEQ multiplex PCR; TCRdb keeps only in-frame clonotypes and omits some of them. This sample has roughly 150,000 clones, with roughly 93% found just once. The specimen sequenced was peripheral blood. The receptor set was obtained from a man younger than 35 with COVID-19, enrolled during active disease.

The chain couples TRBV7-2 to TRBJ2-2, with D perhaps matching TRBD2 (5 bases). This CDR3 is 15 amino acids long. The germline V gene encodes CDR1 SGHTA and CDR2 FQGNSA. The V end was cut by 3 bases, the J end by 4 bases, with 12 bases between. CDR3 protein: CASSLFGMLTGELFF. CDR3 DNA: TGTGCCAGCAGCTTGTTCGGGATGCTCACCGGGGAGCTGTTTTTT.

The CDR3 nucleotides are TGTGCCAGCAGCCTTAGCGCAGATACGCAGTATTTT. This translates into CASSLSADTQYF. The rearrangement uses TRBV7-8 and TRBJ2-3, with a possible D match to TRBD2 (5 bases). CDR3 length: 12 amino acids. V gave up 5 bases and J gave up 4 bases, with 7 bases separating them. Germline V gene sequence: CDR1 SGHVS, CDR2 FQNEAQ. The whole variable domain, filled in from reference TRBV7-8 and TRBJ2-3, reads GAGVSQSPRYKVAKRGQDVALRCDPISGHVSLFWYQQALGQGPEFLTYFQNEAQLDKSGLPSDRFFAERPEGSVSTLKIQRTQQEDSAVYLCASSLSADTQYFGPGTRLTVL.

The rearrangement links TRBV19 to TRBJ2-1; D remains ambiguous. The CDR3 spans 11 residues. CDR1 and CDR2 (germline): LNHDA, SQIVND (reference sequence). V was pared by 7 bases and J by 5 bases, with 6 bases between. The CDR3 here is CASTYHNEQFF. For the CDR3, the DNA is TGTGCCAGTACCTACCACAATGAGCAGTTCTTC.

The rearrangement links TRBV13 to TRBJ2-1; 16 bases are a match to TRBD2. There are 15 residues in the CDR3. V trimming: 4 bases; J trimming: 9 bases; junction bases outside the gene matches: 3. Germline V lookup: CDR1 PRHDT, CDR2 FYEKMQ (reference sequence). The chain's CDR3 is CASSSGTSGRVEQFF. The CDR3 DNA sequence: TGTGCCAGCAGCTCCGGGACTAGCGGGAGGGTTGAGCAGTTCTTC.

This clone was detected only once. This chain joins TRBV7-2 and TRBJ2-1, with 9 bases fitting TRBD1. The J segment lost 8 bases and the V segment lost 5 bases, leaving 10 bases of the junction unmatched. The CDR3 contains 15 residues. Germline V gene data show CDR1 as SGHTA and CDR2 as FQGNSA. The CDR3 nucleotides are TGTGCCAGCAGCCGTACAGGGGGCAATTTGGATGAGCAGTTCTTC. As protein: CASSRTGGNLDEQFF.

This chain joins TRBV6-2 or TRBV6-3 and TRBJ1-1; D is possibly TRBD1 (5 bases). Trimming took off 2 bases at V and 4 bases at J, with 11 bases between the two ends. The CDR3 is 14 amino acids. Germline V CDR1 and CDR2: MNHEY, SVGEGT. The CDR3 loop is CASSYGAPGTEAFF. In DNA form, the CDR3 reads TGTGCCAGCAGTTACGGGGCGCCGGGCACTGAAGCTTTCTTT.

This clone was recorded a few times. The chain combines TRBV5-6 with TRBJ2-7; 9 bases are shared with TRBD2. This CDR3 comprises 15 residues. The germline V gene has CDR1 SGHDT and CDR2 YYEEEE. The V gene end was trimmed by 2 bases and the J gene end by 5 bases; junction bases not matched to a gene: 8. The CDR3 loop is CASSLVSSGNHEQYF. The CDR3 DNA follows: TGTGCCAGCAGCTTAGTTTCTAGCGGGAACCACGAGCAGTACTTC.

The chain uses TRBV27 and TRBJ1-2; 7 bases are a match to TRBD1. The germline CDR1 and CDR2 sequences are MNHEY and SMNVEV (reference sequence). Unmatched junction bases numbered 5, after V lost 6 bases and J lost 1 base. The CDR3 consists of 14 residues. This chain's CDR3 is CASRLTGNNYGYTF. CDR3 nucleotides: TGTGCCAGCAGGCTGACAGGGAATAACTATGGCTACACCTTC.

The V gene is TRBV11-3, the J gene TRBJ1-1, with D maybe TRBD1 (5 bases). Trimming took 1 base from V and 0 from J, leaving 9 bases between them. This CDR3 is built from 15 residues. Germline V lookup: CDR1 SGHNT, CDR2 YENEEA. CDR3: CASSLGGSMNTEAFF. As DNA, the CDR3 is TGTGCCAGCAGCTTAGGGGGCTCCATGAACACTGAAGCTTTCTTT.

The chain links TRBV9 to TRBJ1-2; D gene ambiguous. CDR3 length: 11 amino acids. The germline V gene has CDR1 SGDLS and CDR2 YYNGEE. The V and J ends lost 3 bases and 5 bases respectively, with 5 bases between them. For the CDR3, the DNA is TGTGCCAGCAGCGATCAGTATGGCTACACCTTC. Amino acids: CASSDQYGYTF.

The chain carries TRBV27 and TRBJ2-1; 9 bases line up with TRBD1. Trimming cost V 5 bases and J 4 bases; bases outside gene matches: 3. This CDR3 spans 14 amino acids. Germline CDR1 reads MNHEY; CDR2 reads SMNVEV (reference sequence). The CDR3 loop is CASSPGQGYNEQFF. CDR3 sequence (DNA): TGTGCCAGCAGTCCGGGACAGGGTTACAATGAGCAGTTCTTC.

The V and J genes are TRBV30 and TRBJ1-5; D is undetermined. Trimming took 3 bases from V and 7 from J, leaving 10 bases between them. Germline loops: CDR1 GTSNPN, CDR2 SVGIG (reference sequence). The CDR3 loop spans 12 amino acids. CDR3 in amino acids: CAWSGVEQPQHF. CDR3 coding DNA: TGTGCCTGGAGCGGAGTGGAACAGCCCCAGCATTTT.

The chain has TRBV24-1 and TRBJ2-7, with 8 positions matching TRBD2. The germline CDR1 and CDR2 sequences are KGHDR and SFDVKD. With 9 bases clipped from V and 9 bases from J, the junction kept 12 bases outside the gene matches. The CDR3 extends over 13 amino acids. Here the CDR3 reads CATQDRDGGGQYF. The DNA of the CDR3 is TGTGCCACCCAGGACCGGGACGGGGGGGGGCAGTACTTC.

The CDR3, as DNA: TGTGCCAGCAGCGCCACTAGCGGGAGAGGGTACGAGCAGTACTTC. Translating it yields CASSATSGRGYEQYF. The V gene is TRBV7-2, the J gene TRBJ2-7; 11 bases fit TRBD2. Germline V gene sequence: CDR1 SGHTA, CDR2 FQGNSA. The V gene end was trimmed by 5 bases and the J gene end by 4 bases; junction bases not matched to a gene: 7. CDR3 length: 15 residues.

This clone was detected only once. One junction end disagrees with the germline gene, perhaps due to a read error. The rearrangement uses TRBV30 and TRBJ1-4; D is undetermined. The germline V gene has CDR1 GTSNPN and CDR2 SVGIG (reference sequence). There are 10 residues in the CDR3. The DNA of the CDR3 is TGTGCCGCGAGGGATGAAAAACTGCTTTTT. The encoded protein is CAARDEKLLF. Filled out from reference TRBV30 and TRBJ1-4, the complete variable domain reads SQTIHQWPATLVQPVGSPLSLECTVEGTSNPNLYWYRQAAGRGLQLLFYSVGIGQISSEVPQNLSASRPQDRQFILSSKKLLLSDSGFYLCAARDEKLLFGSGTQLSVL.

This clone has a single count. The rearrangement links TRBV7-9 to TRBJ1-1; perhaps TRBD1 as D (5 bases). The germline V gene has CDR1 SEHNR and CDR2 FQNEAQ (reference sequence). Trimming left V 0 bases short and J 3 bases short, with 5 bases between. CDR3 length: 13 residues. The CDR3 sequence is CASSLATDTEAFF. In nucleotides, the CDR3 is TGTGCCAGCAGCTTAGCGACAGACACTGAAGCTTTCTTT.

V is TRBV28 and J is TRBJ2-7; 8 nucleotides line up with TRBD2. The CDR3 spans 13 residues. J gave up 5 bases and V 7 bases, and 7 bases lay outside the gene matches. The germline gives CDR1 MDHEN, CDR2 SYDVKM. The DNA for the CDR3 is TGTGCCAGCACCCCAGCGGGAGCGAACGAGCAGTACTTC. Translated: CASTPAGANEQYF.

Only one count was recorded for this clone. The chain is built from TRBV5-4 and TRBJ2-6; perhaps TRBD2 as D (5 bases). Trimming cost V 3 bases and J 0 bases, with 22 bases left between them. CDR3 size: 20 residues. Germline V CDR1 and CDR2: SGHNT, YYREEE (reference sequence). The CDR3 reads CASSSGRDGWAGSGANVLTF. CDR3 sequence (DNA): TGTGCCAGCAGCTCCGGCCGGGATGGATGGGCAGGCTCTGGGGCCAACGTCCTGACTTTC.

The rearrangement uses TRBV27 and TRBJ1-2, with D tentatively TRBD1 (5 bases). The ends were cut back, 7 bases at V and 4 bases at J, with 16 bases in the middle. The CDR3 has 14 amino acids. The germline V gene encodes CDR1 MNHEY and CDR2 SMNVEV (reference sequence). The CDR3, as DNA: TGTGCCAGCAAATCCCCGGAAAGGGGCTATGGCTACACCTTC. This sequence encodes CASKSPERGYGYTF.

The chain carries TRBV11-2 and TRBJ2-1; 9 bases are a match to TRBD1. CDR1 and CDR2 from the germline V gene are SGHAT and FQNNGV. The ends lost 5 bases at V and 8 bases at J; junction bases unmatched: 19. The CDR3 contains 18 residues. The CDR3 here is CASSIFPTGGIGLHEQFF. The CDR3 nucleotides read TGTGCCAGCAGCATTTTCCCTACAGGGGGCATAGGACTCCATGAGCAGTTCTTC.

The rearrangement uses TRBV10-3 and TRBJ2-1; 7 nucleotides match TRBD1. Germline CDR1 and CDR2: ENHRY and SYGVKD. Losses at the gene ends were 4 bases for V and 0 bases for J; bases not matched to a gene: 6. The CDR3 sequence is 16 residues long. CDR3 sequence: CAISVSRDSSYNEQFF. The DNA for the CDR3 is TGTGCCATCAGTGTGTCTCGGGACAGCTCCTACAATGAGCAGTTCTTC.

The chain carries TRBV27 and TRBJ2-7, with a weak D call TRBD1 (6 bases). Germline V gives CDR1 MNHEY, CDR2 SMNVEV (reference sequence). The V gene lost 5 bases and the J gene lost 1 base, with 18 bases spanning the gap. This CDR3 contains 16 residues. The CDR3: CASSDHPTGSSYEQYF. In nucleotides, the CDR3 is TGTGCCAGCAGTGATCATCCGACAGGTAGTTCCTACGAGCAGTACTTC.

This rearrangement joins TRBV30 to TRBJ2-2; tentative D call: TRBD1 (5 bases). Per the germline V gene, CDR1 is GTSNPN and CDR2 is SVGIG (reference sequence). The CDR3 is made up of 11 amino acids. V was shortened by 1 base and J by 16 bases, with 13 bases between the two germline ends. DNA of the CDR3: TGTGCCTGGAGTGGGGGTCAGGGAAGGTTTTTT. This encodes CAWSGGQGRFF.

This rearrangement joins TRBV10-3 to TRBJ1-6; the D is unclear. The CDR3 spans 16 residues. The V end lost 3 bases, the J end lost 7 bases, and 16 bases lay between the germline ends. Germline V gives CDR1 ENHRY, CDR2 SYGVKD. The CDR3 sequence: CAISDLHGMGNSPLHF. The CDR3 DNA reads TGTGCCATCAGTGACCTTCACGGGATGGGGAATTCACCCCTCCACTTT.

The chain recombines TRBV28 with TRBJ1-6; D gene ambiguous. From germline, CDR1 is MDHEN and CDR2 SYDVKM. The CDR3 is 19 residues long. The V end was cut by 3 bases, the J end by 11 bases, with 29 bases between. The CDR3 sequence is CASSFLIEEKNLFVAPLHF. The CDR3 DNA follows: TGTGCCAGCAGTTTTTTAATCGAGGAAAAGAACCTCTTTGTCGCACCCCTCCACTTT.

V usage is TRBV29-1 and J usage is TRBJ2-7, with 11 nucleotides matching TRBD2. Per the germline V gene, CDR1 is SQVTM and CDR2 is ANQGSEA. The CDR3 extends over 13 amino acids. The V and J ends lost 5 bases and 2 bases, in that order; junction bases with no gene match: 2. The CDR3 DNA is TGCAGCGTTCATAGCGGGGGGGCCTACGAGCAGTACTTC. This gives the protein CSVHSGGAYEQYF.

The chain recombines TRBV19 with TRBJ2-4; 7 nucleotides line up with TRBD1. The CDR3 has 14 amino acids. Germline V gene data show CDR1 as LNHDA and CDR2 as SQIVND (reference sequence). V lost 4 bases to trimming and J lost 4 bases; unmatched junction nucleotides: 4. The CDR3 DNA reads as TGTGCCAGTAGTAACCCGGGACAGAAAAACATTCAGTACTTC. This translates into CASSNPGQKNIQYF.